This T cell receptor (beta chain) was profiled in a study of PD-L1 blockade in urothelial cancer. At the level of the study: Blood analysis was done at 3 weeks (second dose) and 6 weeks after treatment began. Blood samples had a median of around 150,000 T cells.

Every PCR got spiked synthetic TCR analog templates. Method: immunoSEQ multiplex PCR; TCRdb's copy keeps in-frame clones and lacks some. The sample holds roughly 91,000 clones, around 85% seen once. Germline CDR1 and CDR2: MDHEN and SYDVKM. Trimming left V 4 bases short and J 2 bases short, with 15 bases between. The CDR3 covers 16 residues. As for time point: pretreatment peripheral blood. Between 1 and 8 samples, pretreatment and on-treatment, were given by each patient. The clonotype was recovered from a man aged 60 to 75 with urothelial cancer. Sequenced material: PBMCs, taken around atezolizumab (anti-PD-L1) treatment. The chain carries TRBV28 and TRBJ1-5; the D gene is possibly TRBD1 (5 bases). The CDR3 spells CASSSPQGRGNQPQHF. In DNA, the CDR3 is TGTGCCAGCAGTTCTCCCCAGGGTCGGGGCAATCAGCCCCAGCATTTT. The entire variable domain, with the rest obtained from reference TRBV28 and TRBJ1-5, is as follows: DVKVTQSSRYLVKRTGEKVFLECVQDMDHENMFWYRQDPGLGLRLIYFSYDVKMKEKGDIPEGYSVSREKKERFSLILESASTNQTSMYLCASSSPQGRGNQPQHFGDGTRLSIL.